The clone carrying this T cell receptor (beta chain) was seen at least ten times. Antigen unknown. Breast cancer patients provided tissue from their axillary draining lymph nodes. TCRdb redid the calling of the multiplex PCR reads with MiXCR, one entry per CDR3 protein. Among more than 250,000 distinct CDR3 sequences listed, 30% were seen once. This specimen comes from a study of breast tumors, draining lymph nodes, adjacent tissues. The length of the CDR3 is 11 residues. V lost 6 bases and J lost 8, with 7 bases in between. Germline-derived CDR1 and CDR2 are KGHDR and SFDVKD. General study findings and limits: Tumor repertoires ranked between lymph nodes and nontumor tissue in diversity, with V and J gene preferences.

Sequencing was carried out using axillary lymph node tissue. The clonotype comes from a female donor with breast cancer. Some clones in this sample may be carry-over from other donors' samples. The V call is TRBV24-1, the J call TRBJ2-1; D is uncertain. CDR3 in amino acids: CATSRGDEQFF. The CDR3 bases are TGTGCCACCAGTCGCGGTGATGAGCAGTTCTTC.